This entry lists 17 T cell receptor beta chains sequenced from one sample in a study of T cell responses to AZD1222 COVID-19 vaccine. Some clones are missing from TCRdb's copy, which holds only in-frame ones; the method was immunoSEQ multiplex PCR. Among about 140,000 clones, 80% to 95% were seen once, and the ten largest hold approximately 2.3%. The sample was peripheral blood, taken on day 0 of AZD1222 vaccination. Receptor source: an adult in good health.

The CDR3 spells CASTRQGHGYTF. The DNA of the CDR3 is TGTGCCAGTACCCGACAGGGTCATGGCTACACCTTC. J is TRBJ1-2 and V is TRBV19; 7 bases align to TRBD1. The length of the CDR3 is 12 residues. Trimming cost V 7 bases and J 6 bases; bases outside gene matches: 5. CDR1 is LNHDA, CDR2 SQIVND, per germline (reference sequence).

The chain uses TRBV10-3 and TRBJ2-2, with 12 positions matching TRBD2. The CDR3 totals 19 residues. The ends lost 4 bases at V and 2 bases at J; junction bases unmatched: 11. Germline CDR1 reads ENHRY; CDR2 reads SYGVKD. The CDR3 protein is CAISGARLAGATNTGELFF. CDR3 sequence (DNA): TGTGCCATCAGTGGGGCGAGACTAGCGGGGGCCACAAACACCGGGGAGCTGTTTTTT.

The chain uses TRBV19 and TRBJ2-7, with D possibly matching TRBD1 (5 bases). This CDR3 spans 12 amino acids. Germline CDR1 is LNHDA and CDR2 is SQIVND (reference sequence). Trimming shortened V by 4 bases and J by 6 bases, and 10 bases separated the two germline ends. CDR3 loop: CASSTWTSEQYF. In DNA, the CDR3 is TGTGCCAGTAGTACGTGGACAAGCGAGCAGTACTTC.

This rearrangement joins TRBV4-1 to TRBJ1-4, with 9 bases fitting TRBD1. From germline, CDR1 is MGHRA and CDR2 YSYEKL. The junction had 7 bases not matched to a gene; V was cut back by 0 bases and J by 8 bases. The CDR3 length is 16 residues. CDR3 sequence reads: CASSQDWPGQGEKLFF. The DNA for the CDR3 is TGCGCCAGCAGCCAAGATTGGCCGGGACAGGGAGAAAAACTGTTTTTT.

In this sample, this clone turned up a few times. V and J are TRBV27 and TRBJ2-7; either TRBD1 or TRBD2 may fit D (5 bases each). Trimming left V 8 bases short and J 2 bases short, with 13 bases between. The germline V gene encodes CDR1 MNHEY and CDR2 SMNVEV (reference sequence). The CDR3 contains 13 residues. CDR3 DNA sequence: TGTGCCAGCGGGACCGACTTTCCCTACGAGCAGTACTTC. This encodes CASGTDFPYEQYF.

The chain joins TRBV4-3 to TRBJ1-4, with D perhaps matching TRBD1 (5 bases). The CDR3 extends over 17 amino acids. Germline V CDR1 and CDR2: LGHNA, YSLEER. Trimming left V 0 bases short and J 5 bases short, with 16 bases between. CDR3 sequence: CASSQDGSRAGNEKLFF. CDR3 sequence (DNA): TGCGCCAGCAGCCAAGACGGGTCAAGGGCAGGGAATGAAAAACTGTTTTTT.

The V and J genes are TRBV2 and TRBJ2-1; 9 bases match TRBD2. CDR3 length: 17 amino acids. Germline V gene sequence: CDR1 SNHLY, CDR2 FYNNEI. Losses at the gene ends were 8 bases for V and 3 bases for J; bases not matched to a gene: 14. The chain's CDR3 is CASGRSQTSGYYNEQFF. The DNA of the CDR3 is TGTGCCAGCGGGCGTAGCCAGACTAGCGGCTACTACAATGAGCAGTTCTTC.

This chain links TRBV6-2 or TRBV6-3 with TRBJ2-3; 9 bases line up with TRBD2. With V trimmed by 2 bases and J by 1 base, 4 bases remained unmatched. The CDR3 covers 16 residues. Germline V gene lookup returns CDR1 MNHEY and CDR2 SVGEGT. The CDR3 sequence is CASSYPASGGTDTQYF. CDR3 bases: TGTGCCAGCAGTTACCCGGCTAGCGGGGGCACAGATACGCAGTATTTT.

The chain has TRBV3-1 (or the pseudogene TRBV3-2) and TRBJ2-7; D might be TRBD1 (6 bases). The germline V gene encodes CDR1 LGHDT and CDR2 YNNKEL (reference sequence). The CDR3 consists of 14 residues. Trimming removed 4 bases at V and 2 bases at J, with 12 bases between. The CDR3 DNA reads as TGTGCCAGCAGCCCGGACAGAAGTCCCTACGAGCAGTACTTC. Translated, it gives CASSPDRSPYEQYF.

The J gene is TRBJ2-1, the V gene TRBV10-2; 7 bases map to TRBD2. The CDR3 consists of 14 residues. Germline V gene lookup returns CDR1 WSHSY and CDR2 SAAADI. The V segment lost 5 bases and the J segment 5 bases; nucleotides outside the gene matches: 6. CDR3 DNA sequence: TGCGCCAGCAGTCAAGAAGGGAGGGACAATGAGCAGTTCTTC. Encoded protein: CASSQEGRDNEQFF.

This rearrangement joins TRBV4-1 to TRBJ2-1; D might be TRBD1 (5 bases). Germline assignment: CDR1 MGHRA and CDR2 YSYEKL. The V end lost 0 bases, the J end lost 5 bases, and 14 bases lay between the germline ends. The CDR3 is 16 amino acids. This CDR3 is CASSQDRAGLDNEQFF. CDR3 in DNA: TGCGCCAGCAGCCAAGATCGGGCAGGGTTAGACAATGAGCAGTTCTTC.

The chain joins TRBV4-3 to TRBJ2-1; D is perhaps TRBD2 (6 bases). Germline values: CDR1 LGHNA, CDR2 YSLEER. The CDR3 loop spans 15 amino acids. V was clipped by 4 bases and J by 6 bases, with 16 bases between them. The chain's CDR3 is CASSRGRPRGNEQFF. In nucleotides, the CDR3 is TGCGCCAGCAGCCGAGGCCGGCCGCGGGGCAATGAGCAGTTCTTC.

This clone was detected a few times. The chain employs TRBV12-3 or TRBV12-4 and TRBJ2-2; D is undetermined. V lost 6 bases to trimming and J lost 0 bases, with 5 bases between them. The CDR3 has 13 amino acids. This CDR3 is CASSPPNTGELFF. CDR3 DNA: TGTGCCAGCAGCCCCCCGAACACCGGGGAGCTGTTTTTT.

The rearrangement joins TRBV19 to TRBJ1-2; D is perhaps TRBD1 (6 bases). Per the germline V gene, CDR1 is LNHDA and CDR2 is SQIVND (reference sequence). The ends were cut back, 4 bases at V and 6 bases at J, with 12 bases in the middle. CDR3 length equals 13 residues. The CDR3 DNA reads TGTGCCAGTAGTAGGGGGACAACTGATGGCTACACCTTC. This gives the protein CASSRGTTDGYTF.

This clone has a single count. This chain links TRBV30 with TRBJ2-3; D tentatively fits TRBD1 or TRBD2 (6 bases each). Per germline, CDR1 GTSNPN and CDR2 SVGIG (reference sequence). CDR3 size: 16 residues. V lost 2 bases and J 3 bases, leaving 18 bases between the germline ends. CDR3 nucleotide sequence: TGTGCCTGGAGTCCGACACAGGGAGGAGGGACAGATACGCAGTATTTT. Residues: CAWSPTQGGGTDTQYF. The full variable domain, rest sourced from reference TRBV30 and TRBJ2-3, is SQTIHQWPATLVQPVGSPLSLECTVEGTSNPNLYWYRQAAGRGLQLLFYSVGIGQISSEVPQNLSASRPQDRQFILSSKKLLLSDSGFYLCAWSPTQGGGTDTQYFGPGTRLTVL.

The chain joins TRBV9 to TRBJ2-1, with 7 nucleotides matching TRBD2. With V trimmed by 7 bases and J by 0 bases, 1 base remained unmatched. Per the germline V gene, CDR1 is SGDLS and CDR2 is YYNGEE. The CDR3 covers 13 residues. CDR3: CASGGSSYNEQFF. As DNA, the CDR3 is TGTGCCAGCGGCGGGAGCTCCTACAATGAGCAGTTCTTC.

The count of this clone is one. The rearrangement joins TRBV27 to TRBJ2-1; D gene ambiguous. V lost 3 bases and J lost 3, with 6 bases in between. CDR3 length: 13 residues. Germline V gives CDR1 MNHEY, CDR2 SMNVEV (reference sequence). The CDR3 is CASSLGSYNEQFF. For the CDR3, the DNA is TGTGCCAGCAGTTTGGGCAGCTACAATGAGCAGTTCTTC.